These 20 T cell receptor beta chains share one sample of origin, sequenced in a study of CD8 T cells in Susac syndrome (dated by TCRdb to the late 2010s). Receptors were amplified or captured by the immunoSEQ multiplex PCR assay. RNA was extracted using the RNeasy kit, and roughly 0.5 to 1 microgram was reverse transcribed with random hexamers. TCRdb applied fastp at Q25 and MiXCR to the public reads, then kept only in-frame beta chains. Rows with a matching CDR3 protein are joined into one entry that keeps the most common DNA and genes. Here the sample has more than 200,000 distinct CDR3 sequences; 94% occur a single time. The ten largest make up around 0.15% of the sample. The source material was CD4+ T cells from PBMCs. The receptor source for this set is a human donor with Susac syndrome.

The V gene is TRBV9, the J gene TRBJ2-7; D might be TRBD1 (5 bases). The CDR3 has 16 amino acids. The V end was cut by 0 bases, the J end by 0 bases, with 13 bases between. Germline V gene sequence: CDR1 SGDLS, CDR2 YYNGEE. The CDR3 region is CASSVDPTAPSYEQYF. For the CDR3, the DNA is TGTGCCAGCAGCGTAGACCCGACAGCACCCTCCTACGAGCAGTACTTC.

This clonotype was detected once. The rearrangement joins TRBV19 to TRBJ1-2, with unresolved D. Germline CDR1 reads LNHDA; CDR2 reads SQIVND (reference sequence). The CDR3 length is 12 residues. Trimming took off 8 bases at V and 8 bases at J, with 15 bases between the two ends. The CDR3: CASPDGWGGYTF. The CDR3 nucleotides are TGTGCCAGTCCCGACGGCTGGGGAGGCTACACCTTC. Full variable domain (missing parts from reference TRBV19 and TRBJ1-2): DGGITQSPKYLFRKEGQNVTLSCEQNLNHDAMYWYRQDPGQGLRLIYYSQIVNDFQKGDIAEGYSVSREKKESFPLTVTSAQKNPTAFYLCASPDGWGGYTFGSGTRLTVV.

CDR3 DNA sequence: TGTGCCAGCAGTCTTAGCGGGGGGCCCGTCTACGAGCAGTACTTC. Translated: CASSLSGGPVYEQYF. The chain uses TRBV11-3 and TRBJ2-7; 10 bases align to TRBD2. The V gene end was trimmed by 6 bases and the J gene end by 3 bases; junction bases not matched to a gene: 8. There are 15 residues in the CDR3. CDR1 and CDR2 from the germline V gene are SGHNT and YENEEA.

The chain has TRBV6-5 and TRBJ2-5, with 8 bases identical to TRBD1. V lost 0 bases, J lost 4 bases, and 7 bases stayed unmatched. The CDR3 loop spans 16 amino acids. Germline V gives CDR1 MNHEY, CDR2 SVGAGI. CDR3 coding DNA: TGTGCCAGCAGTTACTCGACAGGACAGGGAGGAGAGACCCAGTACTTC. Its translation: CASSYSTGQGGETQYF.

The chain links TRBV3-1 to TRBJ1-2; 8 bases match TRBD1. Germline V gene data show CDR1 as LGHDT and CDR2 as YNNKEL (reference sequence). J lost 5 bases, V lost 4 bases, and 9 bases had no gene match. There are 15 residues in the CDR3. This chain's CDR3 is CASSPGTGSTYGYTF. Here the CDR3 DNA reads TGTGCCAGCAGCCCCGGGACAGGTTCAACTTATGGCTACACCTTC.

The rearrangement joins TRBV18 to TRBJ1-1; weak D call: TRBD1 (5 bases). V gave up 6 bases and J gave up 4 bases, with 21 bases separating them. The germline gives CDR1 KGHSH, CDR2 LQKENI. This CDR3 region has 16 residues. The CDR3 region has the DNA TGTGCCAGCTCCCCGTGGGCAGGGAGGACGTCCACTGAAGCTTTCTTT. Translating gives CASSPWAGRTSTEAFF.

This rearrangement joins TRBV6-2 or TRBV6-3 to TRBJ2-7; D is uncertain. Germline V CDR1 and CDR2: MNHEY, SVGEGT. CDR3 length: 12 amino acids. V gave up 5 bases and J gave up 3 bases, with 8 bases separating them. CDR3 nucleotides: TGTGCCAGCAGTCCCCCACTCTACGAGCAGTACTTC. Its translation is CASSPPLYEQYF.

This clonotype was seen a single time. V is TRBV3-1 and J is TRBJ2-7; the match to TRBD1 covers 8 bases. The CDR3 totals 15 residues. V shed 0 bases, J shed 6 bases, and the junction held 7 bases outside the gene matches. Per germline, CDR1 LGHDT and CDR2 YNNKEL (reference sequence). DNA of the CDR3: TGTGCCAGCAGCCAAGACCCAGGACAGGGCTCCGAGCAGTACTTC. This gives the protein CASSQDPGQGSEQYF.

The CDR3, as DNA: TGTGCCAGCAGCTTTCAGGCTGTCTGGGGGCACACAGATACGCAGTATTTT. Amino acids: CASSFQAVWGHTDTQYF. The chain joins TRBV7-8 to TRBJ2-3; D is perhaps TRBD1 (6 bases). The germline V gene has CDR1 SGHVS and CDR2 FQNEAQ. The V and J ends lost 3 bases and 2 bases respectively, with 18 bases between them. CDR3 length equals 17 residues.

The V gene is TRBV10-3, the J gene TRBJ2-4; D is perhaps TRBD2 (5 bases). V was trimmed by 11 bases and J by 3 bases, leaving 14 bases between them. From germline, CDR1 is ENHRY and CDR2 SYGVKD. The CDR3 sequence is 13 residues long. The CDR3 region is CASRKEGKNIQYF. CDR3 DNA: TGTGCCTCCCGCAAAGAGGGCAAAAACATTCAGTACTTC.

This chain joins TRBV20-1 and TRBJ2-6, with TRBD1 identical over 10 bases. Germline CDR1 and CDR2: DFQATT and SNEGSKA (reference sequence). Losses at the gene ends were 5 bases for V and 1 base for J; bases not matched to a gene: 5. The CDR3 is 16 amino acids. The CDR3 here is CSAYRDRGSGANVLTF. For the CDR3, the DNA is TGCAGTGCTTACCGGGACAGGGGATCTGGGGCCAACGTCCTGACTTTC.

The chain has TRBV12-3 or TRBV12-4 and TRBJ2-1; either TRBD1 or TRBD2 may supply D (5 bases each). The CDR3 loop spans 14 amino acids. Trimming took 3 bases from V and 7 from J, leaving 13 bases between them. CDR3 sequence reads: CASSLGVVTNEQFF. CDR3 nucleotides: TGTGCCAGCAGTTTGGGGGTTGTTACAAATGAGCAGTTCTTC.

Only a few counts were recorded for this clonotype. The rearrangement joins TRBV5-6 to TRBJ2-5; D perhaps matches TRBD2 (6 bases). Trimming removed 4 bases at V and 1 base at J, with 11 bases between. Germline assignment: CDR1 SGHDT and CDR2 YYEEEE. This CDR3 is built from 14 residues. CDR3 coding DNA: TGTGCCAGCAGCCCGGGACTGATCCAAGAGACCCAGTACTTC. Amino acids: CASSPGLIQETQYF. Supplemented by reference TRBV5-6 and TRBJ2-5, the full variable domain reads DAGVTQSPTHLIKTRGQQVTLRCSPKSGHDTVSWYQQALGQGPQFIFQYYEEEERQRGNFPDRFSGHQFPNYSSELNVNALLLGDSALYLCASSPGLIQETQYFGPGTRLLVL.

The chain is built from TRBV6-6 and TRBJ2-2, with D possibly TRBD2 on 6 matching bases. CDR1 and CDR2 from the germline V gene are MNHNY and SVGAGI (reference sequence). The V and J ends lost 5 bases and 5 bases respectively, with 15 bases between them. This CDR3 is built from 15 residues. CDR3: CASSPRLGRTGELFF. CDR3 bases: TGTGCCAGCAGTCCTAGACTTGGGAGGACCGGGGAGCTGTTTTTT.

The rearrangement joins TRBV30 to TRBJ1-3, with D possibly being TRBD1 (5 bases). The length of the CDR3 is 17 residues. V dropped 8 bases and J dropped 0 bases, with 23 bases sitting between them. Germline V gene lookup returns CDR1 GTSNPN and CDR2 SVGIG (reference sequence). The CDR3 DNA reads TGTGCCGGGACTCACGGGGCAGAAAACCTCTCTGGAAACACCATATATTTT. Residues: CAGTHGAENLSGNTIYF.

This chain links TRBV20-1 with TRBJ1-3, with D possibly matching TRBD1 (6 bases). Germline assignment: CDR1 DFQATT and CDR2 SNEGSKA (reference sequence). V gave up 6 bases and J gave up 0 bases, with 15 bases separating them. This CDR3 region has 15 residues. The CDR3 bases are TGCAGTGCCAGGGACACTAGGGTCTCTGGAAACACCATATATTTT. Residues: CSARDTRVSGNTIYF.

The chain has TRBV5-5 and TRBJ2-1, with D perhaps matching TRBD1 (5 bases). Germline V CDR1 and CDR2: SGHKS, YYEKEE (reference sequence). V lost 3 bases to trimming and J lost 5 bases, with 15 bases between them. The CDR3 runs 15 residues. CDR3 residues: CASSWPWQGNNEQFF. The CDR3, as DNA: TGTGCCAGCAGCTGGCCATGGCAGGGCAACAATGAGCAGTTCTTC.

The chain couples TRBV30 to TRBJ1-5; tentatively, D is TRBD1 (5 bases). The CDR3 consists of 13 residues. Trimming left V 0 bases short and J 8 bases short, with 11 bases between. Germline V gene data show CDR1 as GTSNPN and CDR2 as SVGIG (reference sequence). CDR3 in DNA: TGTGCCTGGAGTGTAGGTGACAGAGAGCCCCAGCATTTT. Protein sequence: CAWSVGDREPQHF.

This chain uses TRBV5-5 with TRBJ2-5; the D gene is possibly TRBD1 (5 bases). CDR3 length: 14 residues. Trimming took 4 bases from V and 5 from J, leaving 15 bases between them. Germline-derived CDR1 and CDR2 are SGHKS and YYEKEE (reference sequence). The CDR3: CASSPLRVDETQYF. Here the CDR3 DNA reads TGTGCCAGCAGCCCCCTCAGGGTCGATGAGACCCAGTACTTC. Variable domain in full (rest from reference TRBV5-5 and TRBJ2-5): DAGVTQSPTHLIKTRGQQVTLRCSPISGHKSVSWYQQVLGQGPQFIFQYYEKEERGRGNFPDRFSARQFPNYSSELNVNALLLGDSALYLCASSPLRVDETQYFGPGTRLLVL.

V and J are TRBV6-6 and TRBJ2-1, with 8 bases fitting TRBD2. This CDR3 comprises 15 residues. Germline CDR1 MNHNY, CDR2 SVGAGI (reference sequence). V shed 2 bases and J 6 bases; nucleotides not matched to a gene: 6. CDR3 DNA: TGTGCCAGCAGTTACCGGGGGGGCGAGGGCAATGAGCAGTTCTTC. Amino acids: CASSYRGGEGNEQFF.